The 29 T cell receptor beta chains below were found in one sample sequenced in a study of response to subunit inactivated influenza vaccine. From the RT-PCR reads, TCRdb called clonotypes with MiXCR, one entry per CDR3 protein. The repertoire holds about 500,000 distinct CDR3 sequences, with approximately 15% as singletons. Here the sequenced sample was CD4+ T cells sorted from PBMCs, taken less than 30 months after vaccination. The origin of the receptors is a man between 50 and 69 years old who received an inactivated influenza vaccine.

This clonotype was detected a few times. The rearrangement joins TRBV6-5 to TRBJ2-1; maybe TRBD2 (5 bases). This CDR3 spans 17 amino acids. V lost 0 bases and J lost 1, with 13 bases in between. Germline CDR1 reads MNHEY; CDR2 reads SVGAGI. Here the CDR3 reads CASSYSKATRSYNEQFF. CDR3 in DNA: TGTGCCAGCAGTTACTCAAAGGCTACTAGGTCCTACAATGAGCAGTTCTTC.

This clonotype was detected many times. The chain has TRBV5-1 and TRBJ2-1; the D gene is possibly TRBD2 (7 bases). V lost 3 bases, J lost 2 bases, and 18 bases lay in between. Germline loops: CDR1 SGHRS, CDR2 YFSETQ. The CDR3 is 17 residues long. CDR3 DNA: TGCGCCAGCAGCTCCCGGACTAGGGGGGGGGCCTACAATGAGCAGTTCTTC. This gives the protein CASSSRTRGGAYNEQFF.

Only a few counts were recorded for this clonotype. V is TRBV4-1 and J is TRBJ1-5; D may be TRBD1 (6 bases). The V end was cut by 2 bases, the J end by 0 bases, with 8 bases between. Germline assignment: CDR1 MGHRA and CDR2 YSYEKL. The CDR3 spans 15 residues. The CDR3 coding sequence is TGCGCCAGCAGCCAAACAGGGAATAGCAATCAGCCCCAGCATTTT. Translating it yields CASSQTGNSNQPQHF.

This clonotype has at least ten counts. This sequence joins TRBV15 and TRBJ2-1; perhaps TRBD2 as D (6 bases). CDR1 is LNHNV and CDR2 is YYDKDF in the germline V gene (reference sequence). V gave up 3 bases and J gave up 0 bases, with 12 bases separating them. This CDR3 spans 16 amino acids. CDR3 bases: TGTGCCACCAGCAGCGTTCTAGCGAACTCCTACAATGAGCAGTTCTTC. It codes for CATSSVLANSYNEQFF. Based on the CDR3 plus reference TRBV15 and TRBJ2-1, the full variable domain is DAMVIQNPRYQVTQFGKPVTLSCSQTLNHNVMYWYQQKSSQAPKLLFHYYDKDFNNEADTPDNFQSRRPNTSFCFLDIRSPGLGDTAMYLCATSSVLANSYNEQFFGPGTRLTVL.

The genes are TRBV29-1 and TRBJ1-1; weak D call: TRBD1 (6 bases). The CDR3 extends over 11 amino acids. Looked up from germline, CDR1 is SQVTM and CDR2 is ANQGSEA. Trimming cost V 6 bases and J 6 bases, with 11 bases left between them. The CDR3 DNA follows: TGCAGCGTCACAGGGTTTTCTGAAGCTTTCTTT. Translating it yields CSVTGFSEAFF.

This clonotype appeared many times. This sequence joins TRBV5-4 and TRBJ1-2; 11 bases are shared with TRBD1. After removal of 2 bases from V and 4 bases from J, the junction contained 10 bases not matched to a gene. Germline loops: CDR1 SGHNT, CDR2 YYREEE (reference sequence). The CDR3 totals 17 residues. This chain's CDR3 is CASSFGTGGQKPYGYTF. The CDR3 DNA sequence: TGTGCCAGCAGCTTCGGGACAGGGGGGCAGAAACCCTATGGCTACACCTTC.

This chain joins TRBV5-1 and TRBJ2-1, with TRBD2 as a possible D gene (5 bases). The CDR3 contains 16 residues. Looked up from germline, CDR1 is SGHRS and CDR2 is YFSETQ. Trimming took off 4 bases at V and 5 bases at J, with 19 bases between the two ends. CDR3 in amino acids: CASSLQSGLTHNEQFF. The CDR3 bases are TGCGCCAGCAGCCTCCAGTCGGGGTTGACGCACAATGAGCAGTTCTTC.

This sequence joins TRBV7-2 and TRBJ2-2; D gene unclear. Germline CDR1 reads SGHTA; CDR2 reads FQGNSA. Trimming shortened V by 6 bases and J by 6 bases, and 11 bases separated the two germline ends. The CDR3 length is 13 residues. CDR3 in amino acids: CASRKKVPGELFF. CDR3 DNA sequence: TGTGCCAGCAGAAAGAAAGTACCCGGGGAGCTGTTTTTT.

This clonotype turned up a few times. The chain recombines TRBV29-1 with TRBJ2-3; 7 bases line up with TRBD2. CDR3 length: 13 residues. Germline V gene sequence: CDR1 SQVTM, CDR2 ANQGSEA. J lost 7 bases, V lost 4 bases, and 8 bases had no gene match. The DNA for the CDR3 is TGCAGCGTTGTGAGGGTCAGCGGGAATACGCAGTATTTT. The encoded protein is CSVVRVSGNTQYF.

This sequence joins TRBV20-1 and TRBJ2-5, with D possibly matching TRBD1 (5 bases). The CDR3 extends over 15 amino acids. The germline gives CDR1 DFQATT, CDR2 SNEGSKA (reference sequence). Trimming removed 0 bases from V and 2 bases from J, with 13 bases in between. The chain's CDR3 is CSARDLPGKQETQYF. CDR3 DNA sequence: TGCAGTGCTAGAGATTTGCCAGGGAAACAAGAGACCCAGTACTTC.

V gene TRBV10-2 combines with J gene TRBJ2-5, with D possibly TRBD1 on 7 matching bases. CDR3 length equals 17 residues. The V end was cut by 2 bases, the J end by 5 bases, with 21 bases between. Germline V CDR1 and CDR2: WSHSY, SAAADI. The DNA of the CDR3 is TGCGCCAGCAGTGAGCCTTTACAGGGGAGGTCCAGGGAGACCCAGTACTTC. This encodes CASSEPLQGRSRETQYF.

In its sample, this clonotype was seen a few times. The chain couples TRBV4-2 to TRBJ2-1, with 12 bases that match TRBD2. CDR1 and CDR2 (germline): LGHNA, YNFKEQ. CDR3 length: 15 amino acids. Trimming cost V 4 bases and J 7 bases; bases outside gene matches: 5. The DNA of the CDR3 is TGTGCCAGCAGCCCGACTAGCGGGGGAAGGAATGAGCAGTTCTTC. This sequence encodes CASSPTSGGRNEQFF.

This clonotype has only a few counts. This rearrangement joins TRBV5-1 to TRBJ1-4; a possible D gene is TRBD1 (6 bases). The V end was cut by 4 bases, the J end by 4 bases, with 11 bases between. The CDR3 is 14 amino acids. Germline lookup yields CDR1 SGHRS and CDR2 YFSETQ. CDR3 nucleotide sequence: TGCGCCAGCAGCCCTCGGACAGTTAATGAAAAACTGTTTTTT. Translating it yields CASSPRTVNEKLFF.

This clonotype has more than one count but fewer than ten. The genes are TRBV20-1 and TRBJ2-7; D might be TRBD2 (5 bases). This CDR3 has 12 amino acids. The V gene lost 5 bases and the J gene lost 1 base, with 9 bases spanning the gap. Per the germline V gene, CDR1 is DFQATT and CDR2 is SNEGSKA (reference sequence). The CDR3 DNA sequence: TGCAGTGCTTATGGGAGTTCCTACGAGCAGTACTTC. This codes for CSAYGSSYEQYF.

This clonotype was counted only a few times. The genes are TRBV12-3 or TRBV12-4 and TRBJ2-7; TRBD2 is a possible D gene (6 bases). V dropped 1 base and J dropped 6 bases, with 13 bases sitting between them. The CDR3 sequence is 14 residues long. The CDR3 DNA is TGTGCCAGCAGTTTAGTGGCGGGGTTTGGCGAGCAGTACTTC. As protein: CASSLVAGFGEQYF.

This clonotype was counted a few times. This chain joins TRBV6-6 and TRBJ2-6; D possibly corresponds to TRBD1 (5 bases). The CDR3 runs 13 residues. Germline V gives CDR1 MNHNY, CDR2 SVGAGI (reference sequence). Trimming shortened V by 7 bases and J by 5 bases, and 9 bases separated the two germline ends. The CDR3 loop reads CASTQGWANVLTF. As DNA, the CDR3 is TGTGCCAGCACCCAGGGCTGGGCCAACGTCCTGACTTTC.

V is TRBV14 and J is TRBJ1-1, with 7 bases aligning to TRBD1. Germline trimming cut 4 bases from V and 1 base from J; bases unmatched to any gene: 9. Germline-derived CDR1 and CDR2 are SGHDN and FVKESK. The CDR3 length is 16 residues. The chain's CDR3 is CASSPRGRGRNTEAFF. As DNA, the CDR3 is TGTGCCAGCAGCCCCCGAGGTAGGGGGCGGAACACTGAAGCTTTCTTT. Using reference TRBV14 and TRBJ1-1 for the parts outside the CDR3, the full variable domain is EAGVTQFPSHSVIEKGQTVTLRCDPISGHDNLYWYRRVMGKEIKFLLHFVKESKQDESGMPNNRFLAERTGGTYSTLKVQPAELEDSGVYFCASSPRGRGRNTEAFFGQGTRLTVV.

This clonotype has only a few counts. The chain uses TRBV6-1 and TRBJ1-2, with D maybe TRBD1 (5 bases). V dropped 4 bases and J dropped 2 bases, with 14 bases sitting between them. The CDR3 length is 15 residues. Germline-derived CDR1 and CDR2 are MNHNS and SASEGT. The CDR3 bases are TGTGCCAGCAGTGTGGCCCAGACAGCAAACTATGGCTACACCTTC. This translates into CASSVAQTANYGYTF.

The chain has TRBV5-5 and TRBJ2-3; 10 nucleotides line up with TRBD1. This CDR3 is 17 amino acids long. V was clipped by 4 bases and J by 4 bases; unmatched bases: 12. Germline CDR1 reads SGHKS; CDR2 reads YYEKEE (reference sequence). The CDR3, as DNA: TGTGCCAGCAGCCCGAAAAGACAGGGGGCAGGGTCAGATACGCAGTATTTT. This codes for CASSPKRQGAGSDTQYF. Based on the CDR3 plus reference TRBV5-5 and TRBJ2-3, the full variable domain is DAGVTQSPTHLIKTRGQQVTLRCSPISGHKSVSWYQQVLGQGPQFIFQYYEKEERGRGNFPDRFSARQFPNYSSELNVNALLLGDSALYLCASSPKRQGAGSDTQYFGPGTRLTVL.

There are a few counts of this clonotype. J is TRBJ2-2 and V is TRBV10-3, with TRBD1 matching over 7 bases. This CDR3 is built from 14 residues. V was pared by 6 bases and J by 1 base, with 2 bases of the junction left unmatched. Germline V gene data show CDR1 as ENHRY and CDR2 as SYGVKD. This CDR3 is CAISGTVNTGELFF. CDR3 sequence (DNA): TGTGCCATCAGCGGGACAGTGAACACCGGGGAGCTGTTTTTT.

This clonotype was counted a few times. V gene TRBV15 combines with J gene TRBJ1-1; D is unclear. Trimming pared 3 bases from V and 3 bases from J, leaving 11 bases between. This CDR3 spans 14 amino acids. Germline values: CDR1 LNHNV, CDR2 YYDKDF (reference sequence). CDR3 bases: TGTGCCACCAGCAGGGGAAGAATGGACACTGAAGCTTTCTTT. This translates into CATSRGRMDTEAFF.

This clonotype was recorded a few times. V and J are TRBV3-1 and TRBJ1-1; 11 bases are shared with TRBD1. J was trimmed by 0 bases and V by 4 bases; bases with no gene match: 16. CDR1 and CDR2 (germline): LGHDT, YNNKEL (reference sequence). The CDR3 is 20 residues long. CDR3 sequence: CASSPSAGQPGQGVNTEAFF. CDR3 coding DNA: TGTGCCAGCAGCCCATCCGCTGGCCAACCGGGACAGGGGGTGAACACTGAAGCTTTCTTT.

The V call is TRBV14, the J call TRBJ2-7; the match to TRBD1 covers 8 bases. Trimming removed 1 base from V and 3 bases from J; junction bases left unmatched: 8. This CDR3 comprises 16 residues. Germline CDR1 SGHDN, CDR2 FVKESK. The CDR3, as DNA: TGTGCCAGCAGCCAAGGGAGGGCAGGGGGCGTCTACGAGCAGTACTTC. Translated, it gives CASSQGRAGGVYEQYF.

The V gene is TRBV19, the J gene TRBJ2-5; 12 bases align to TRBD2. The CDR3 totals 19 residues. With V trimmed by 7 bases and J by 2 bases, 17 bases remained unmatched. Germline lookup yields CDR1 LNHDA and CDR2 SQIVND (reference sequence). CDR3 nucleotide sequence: TGTGCCAGTAAAGGGGACAGGGAAGGACTAGCGGGGATACAAGAGACCCAGTACTTC. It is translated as CASKGDREGLAGIQETQYF.

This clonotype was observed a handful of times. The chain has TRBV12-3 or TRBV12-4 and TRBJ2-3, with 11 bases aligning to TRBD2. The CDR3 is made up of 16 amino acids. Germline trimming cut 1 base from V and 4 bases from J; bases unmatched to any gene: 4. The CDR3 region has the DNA TGTGCCAGCAGTTTAGTAGCGGGGGGGCCGTCAGATACGCAGTATTTT. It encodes CASSLVAGGPSDTQYF.

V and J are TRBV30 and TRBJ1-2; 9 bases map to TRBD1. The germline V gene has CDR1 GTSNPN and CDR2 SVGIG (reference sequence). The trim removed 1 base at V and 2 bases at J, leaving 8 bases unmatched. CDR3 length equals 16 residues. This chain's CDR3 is CAWSGGKQGANYGYTF. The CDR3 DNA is TGTGCCTGGAGTGGGGGAAAACAGGGGGCGAACTATGGCTACACCTTC.

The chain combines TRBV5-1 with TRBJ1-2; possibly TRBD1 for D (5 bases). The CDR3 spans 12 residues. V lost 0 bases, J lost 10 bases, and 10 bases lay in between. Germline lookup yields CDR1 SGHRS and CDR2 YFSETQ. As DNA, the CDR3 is TGCGCCAGCAGCTTGGCGGAGACAGACTACACCTTC. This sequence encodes CASSLAETDYTF. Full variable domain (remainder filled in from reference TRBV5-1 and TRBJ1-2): KAGVTQTPRYLIKTRGQQVTLSCSPISGHRSVSWYQQTPGQGLQFLFEYFSETQRNKGNFPGRFSGRQFSNSRSEMNVSTLELGDSALYLCASSLAETDYTFGSGTRLTVV.

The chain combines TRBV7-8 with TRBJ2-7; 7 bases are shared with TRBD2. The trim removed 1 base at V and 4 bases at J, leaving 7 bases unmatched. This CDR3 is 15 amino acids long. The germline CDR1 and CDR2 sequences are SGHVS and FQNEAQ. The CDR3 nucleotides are TGTGCCAGCAGCTTAGGAGCGGCGGGGGTATACGAGCAGTACTTC. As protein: CASSLGAAGVYEQYF.

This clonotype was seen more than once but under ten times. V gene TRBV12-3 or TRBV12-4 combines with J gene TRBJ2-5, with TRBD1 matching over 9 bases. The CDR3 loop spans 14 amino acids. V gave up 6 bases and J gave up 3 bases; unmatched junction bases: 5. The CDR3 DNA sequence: TGTGCCAGCAGGCCCCGGGACAGGGAAGAGACCCAGTACTTC. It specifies CASRPRDREETQYF.